These 7 T cell receptor beta chains share one sample of origin, sequenced in a study of Graves' ophthalmopathy and Graves' hyperthyroidism. RNA transcripts provided the template for amplifying TCR beta CDR3 regions. First-round RT-PCR employed HTBI primers, with a second-round multiplex PCR after it. TCRdb used MiXCR to reprocess the multiplex PCR reads, holding one entry per CDR3 protein. Seen here are 740,000 or so distinct CDR3 sequences, roughly two fifths observed once, and the top ten hold 40% to 55%. The sequencing input was peripheral blood. These receptors originate from an adult man with Graves' ophthalmopathy.

Of note for this clonotype: A single base separates this from a much larger clone, so it may be a read error. The chain has TRBV12-3 or TRBV12-4 and TRBJ1-1; D remains unclear. There are 9 residues in the CDR3. V was trimmed by 6 bases and J by 11 bases, leaving 7 bases between them. CDR3 bases: TGTGCCAGCAGAAACCCTGCTTTCTTT. It yields the protein CASRNPAFF.

This CDR3 is CASSYRRNYGYTF. CDR3 bases: TGTGCCAGCAGTTATCGACGGAACTATGGCTACACCTTC. The V call is TRBV6-5, the J call TRBJ1-2; D not resolved. Trimming took off 3 bases at V and 2 bases at J, with 7 bases between the two ends. Per the germline V gene, CDR1 is MNHEY and CDR2 is SVGAGI. This CDR3 is 13 amino acids long.

This clonotype turned up a few times. The chain combines TRBV25-1 with TRBJ2-2, with TRBD2 identical over 7 bases. The germline CDR1 and CDR2 sequences are MGHDK and SYGVNS. The J segment lost 6 bases and the V segment lost 6 bases, leaving 13 bases of the junction unmatched. There are 16 residues in the CDR3. The CDR3 nucleotides read TGTGCCAGCAGCCATCTCAGGACTAGTGCATCCGGGGAGCTGTTTTTT. Translation gives CASSHLRTSASGELFF.

V gene TRBV9 combines with J gene TRBJ2-7; 9 nucleotides match TRBD1. Germline V lookup: CDR1 SGDLS, CDR2 YYNGEE. The V and J ends lost 5 bases and 6 bases, in that order; junction bases with no gene match: 12. The CDR3 has 15 amino acids. DNA for the CDR3: TGTGCCAGCAGTGACCGGGACAGGGCTCTGGGCGAGCAGTACTTC. Translated, it gives CASSDRDRALGEQYF.

This clonotype was recorded many times. V and J are TRBV2 and TRBJ1-5; 9 positions agree with TRBD1. The CDR3 totals 13 residues. V shed 8 bases and J 7 bases; nucleotides not matched to a gene: 6. In germline, CDR1 is SNHLY, CDR2 FYNNEI. CDR3 region: CASVAGQGQPQHF. The CDR3 nucleotides read TGTGCCAGCGTTGCGGGACAGGGCCAGCCCCAGCATTTT.

The chain is built from TRBV9 and TRBJ2-5; 10 bases agree with TRBD1. Germline loops: CDR1 SGDLS, CDR2 YYNGEE. CDR3 length: 13 residues. Trimming took 3 bases from V and 10 from J; bases not matched to a gene: 6. For the CDR3, the DNA is TGTGCCAGCAGCGGTGGGGGACAGGGGAACCAGTACTTC. Encoded protein: CASSGGGQGNQYF.

The genes are TRBV5-1 and TRBJ2-7; 9 nucleotides align to TRBD2. This CDR3 contains 16 residues. Germline assignment: CDR1 SGHRS and CDR2 YFSETQ. The V segment lost 4 bases and the J segment 2 bases; nucleotides outside the gene matches: 10. The CDR3 here is CASSRSGSDPTYEQYF. The CDR3 DNA reads as TGCGCCAGCAGCCGTAGCGGGAGTGACCCCACCTACGAGCAGTACTTC.